This T cell receptor (beta chain) comes out of a study of blood T cell repertoires in COVID-19. Repertoires were generated with immunoSEQ multiplex PCR, while TCRdb's copy carries only in-frame clones and drops some. The sample gives 150,000 to 200,000 clones, 84% of which show up once; under 4% is in the top ten. This clone was detected only a few times. The sequence was obtained from a young woman who had been exposed to COVID-19. Sequencing was performed on PBMCs or T cells enriched from blood (not recorded which).

The CDR3 DNA is TGTGCCAGCAGTTCACCGTCACTTGGCAATCAGCCCCAGCATTTT. Protein sequence: CASSSPSLGNQPQHF. The chain recombines TRBV6-2 or TRBV6-3 with TRBJ1-5; D is unresolved. Germline assignment: CDR1 MNHEY and CDR2 SVGEGT. V shed 4 bases and J shed 2 bases, with 12 bases lying between them. CDR3 length: 15 residues.